This T cell receptor beta chain was identified during a study of cytomegalovirus exposure and HLA in healthy donors. General study findings and limits: In a later analysis, HLA-associated beta chains showed higher expansion and lower generation probabilities than comparable chains.

Both 60 Vbeta primers and 13 Jbeta primers went into the PCR. The table came from immunoSEQ multiplex PCR; TCRdb's copy has only in-frame clones and leaves some out. This table holds about 160,000 clones, 75% to 80% found once. V trimming: 11 bases; J trimming: 8 bases; junction bases outside the gene matches: 26. The CDR3 runs to 20 residues. Note on this clone: The target antigen is unknown.

V and J are TRBV23-1 and TRBJ2-3; 15 bases align to TRBD2. TRBV23-1 is identified as an open reading frame with a role that is uncertain. The sequence was obtained from a woman aged 50 to 65 in good health and CMV-seropositive. Sequencing used PBMCs. CDR3 residues: CAGPLREGRMGLAGGCTQYF. As DNA, the CDR3 is TGCGCCGGACCACTCCGGGAGGGCAGGATGGGACTAGCGGGAGGTTGTACGCAGTATTTT.